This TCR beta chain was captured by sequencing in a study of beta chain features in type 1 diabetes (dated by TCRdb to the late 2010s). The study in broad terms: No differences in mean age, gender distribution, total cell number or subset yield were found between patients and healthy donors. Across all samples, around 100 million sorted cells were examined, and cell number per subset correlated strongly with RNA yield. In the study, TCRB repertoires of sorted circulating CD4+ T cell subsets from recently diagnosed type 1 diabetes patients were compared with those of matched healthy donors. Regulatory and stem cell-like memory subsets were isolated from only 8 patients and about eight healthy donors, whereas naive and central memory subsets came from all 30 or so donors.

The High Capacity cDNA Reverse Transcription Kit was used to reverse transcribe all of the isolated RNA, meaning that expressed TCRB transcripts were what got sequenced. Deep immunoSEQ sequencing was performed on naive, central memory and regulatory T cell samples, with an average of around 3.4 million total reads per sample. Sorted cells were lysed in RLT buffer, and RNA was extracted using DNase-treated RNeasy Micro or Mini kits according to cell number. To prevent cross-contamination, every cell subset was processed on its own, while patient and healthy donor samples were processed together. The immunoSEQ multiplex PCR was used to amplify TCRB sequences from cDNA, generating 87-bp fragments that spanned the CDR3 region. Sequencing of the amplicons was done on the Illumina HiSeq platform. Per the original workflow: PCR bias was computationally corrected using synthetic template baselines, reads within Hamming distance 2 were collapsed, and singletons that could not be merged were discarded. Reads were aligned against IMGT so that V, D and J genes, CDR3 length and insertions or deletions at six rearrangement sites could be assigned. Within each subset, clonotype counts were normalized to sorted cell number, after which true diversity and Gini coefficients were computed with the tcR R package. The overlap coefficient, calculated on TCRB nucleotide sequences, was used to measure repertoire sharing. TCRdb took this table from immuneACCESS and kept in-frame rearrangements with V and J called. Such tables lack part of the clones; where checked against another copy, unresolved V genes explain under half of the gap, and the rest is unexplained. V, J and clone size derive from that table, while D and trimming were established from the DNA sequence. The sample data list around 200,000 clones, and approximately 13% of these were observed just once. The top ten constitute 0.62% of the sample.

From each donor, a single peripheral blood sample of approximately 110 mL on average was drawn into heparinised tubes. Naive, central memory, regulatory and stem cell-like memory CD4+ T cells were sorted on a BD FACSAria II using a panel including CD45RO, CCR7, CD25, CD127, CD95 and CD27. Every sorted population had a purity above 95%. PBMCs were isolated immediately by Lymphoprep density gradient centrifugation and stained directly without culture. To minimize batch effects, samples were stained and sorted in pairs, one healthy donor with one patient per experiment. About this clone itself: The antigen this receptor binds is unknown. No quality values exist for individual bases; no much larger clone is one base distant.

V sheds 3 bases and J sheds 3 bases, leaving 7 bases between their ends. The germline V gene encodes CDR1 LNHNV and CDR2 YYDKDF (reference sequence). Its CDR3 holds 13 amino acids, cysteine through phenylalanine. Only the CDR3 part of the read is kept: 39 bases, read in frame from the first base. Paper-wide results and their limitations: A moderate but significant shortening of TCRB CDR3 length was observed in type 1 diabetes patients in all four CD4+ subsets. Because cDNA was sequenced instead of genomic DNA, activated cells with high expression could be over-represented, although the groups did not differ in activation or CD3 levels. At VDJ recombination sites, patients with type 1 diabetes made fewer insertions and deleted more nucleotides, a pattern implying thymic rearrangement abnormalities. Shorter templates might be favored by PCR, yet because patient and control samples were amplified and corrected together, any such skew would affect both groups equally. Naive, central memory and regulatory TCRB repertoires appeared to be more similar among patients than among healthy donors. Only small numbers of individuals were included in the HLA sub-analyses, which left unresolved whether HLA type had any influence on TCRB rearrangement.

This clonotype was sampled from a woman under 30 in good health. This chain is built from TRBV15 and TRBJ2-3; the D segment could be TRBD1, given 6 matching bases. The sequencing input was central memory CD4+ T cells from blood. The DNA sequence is TGTGCCACCAGCAGGGACAGAACAGATACGCAGTATTTT. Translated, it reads CATSRDRTDTQYF.